This T cell receptor (beta chain) was captured by sequencing in a study of blood T cell repertoires in COVID-19. At the level of the study: The cDNA or gDNA used as material had been derived from T cells, B-cell-depleted T cells, or PBMCs.

The assay was immunoSEQ multiplex PCR, and TCRdb's table has in-frame clones only and misses some. The table has 400,000 to 550,000 clones, nearly 90% seen once. The germline CDR1 and CDR2 sequences are LGHDT and YNNKEL (reference sequence). Trimming removed 1 base at V and 3 bases at J, with 9 bases between. The CDR3 totals 15 residues. The TCR originated in a woman under 30 with acute COVID-19. The rearrangement joins TRBV3-1 (or the pseudogene TRBV3-2) to TRBJ2-2, with a possible D match to TRBD1 (5 bases). Sequenced: PBMCs or T cells enriched from blood (not recorded which). The CDR3 sequence is CASSQVRGHTGELFF. CDR3 in DNA: TGTGCCAGCAGCCAAGTAAGGGGTCACACCGGGGAGCTGTTTTTT.